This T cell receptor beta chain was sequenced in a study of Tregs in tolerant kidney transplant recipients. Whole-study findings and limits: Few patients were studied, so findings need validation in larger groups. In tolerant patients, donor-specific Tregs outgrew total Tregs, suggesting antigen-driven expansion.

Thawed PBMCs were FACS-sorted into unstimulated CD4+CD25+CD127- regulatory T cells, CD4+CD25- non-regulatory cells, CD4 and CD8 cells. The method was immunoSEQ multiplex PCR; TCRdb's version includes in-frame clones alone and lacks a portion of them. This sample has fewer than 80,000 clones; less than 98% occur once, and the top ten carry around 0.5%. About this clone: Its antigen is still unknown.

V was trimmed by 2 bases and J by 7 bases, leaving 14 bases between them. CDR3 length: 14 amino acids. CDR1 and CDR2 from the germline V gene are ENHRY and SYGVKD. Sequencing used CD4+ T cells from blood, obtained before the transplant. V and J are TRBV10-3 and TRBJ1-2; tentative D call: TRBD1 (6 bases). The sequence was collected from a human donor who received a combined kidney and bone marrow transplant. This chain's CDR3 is CAISEVEGVAGYTF. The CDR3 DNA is TGTGCCATCAGTGAGGTCGAGGGGGTCGCTGGCTACACCTTC.